Below, one T cell receptor (beta chain) is given with its context. Its antigen is not known. The PCR contained 60 Vbeta and 13 Jbeta primers. Some clones are missing from TCRdb's copy, which holds only in-frame ones; the method was immunoSEQ multiplex PCR. The table lists approximately 93,000 clones, roughly 79% of them singletons, with approximately 3.9% in the top ten. Nominally healthy donors provided the samples, though records likely missed some immune exposures. The data stem from a study of cytomegalovirus exposure and HLA in healthy donors. Overall study findings and caveats: The authors reported that TCR beta sequences could predict HLA-A and HLA-B alleles. These predictions were accurate for most subjects in the first cohort. Productive rates of about 87% or about 30% were seen for most TCR beta V segments in an earlier analysis.

Sequences were obtained from PBMCs. This sequence originates from a middle-aged woman in good health and CMV-seronegative.

The CDR3 DNA sequence: TGTGCCAGCAGCTTGGTTGGGCCAGATACGCAGTATTTT. This sequence encodes CASSLVGPDTQYF. The V gene is TRBV5-6, the J gene TRBJ2-3, with D unclear. The V end was cut by 0 bases, the J end by 4 bases, with 6 bases between. The CDR3 contains 13 residues. CDR1 is SGHDT, CDR2 YYEEEE, per germline.